The rows below give T cell receptor beta chains drawn from one sample of a study of OX40 agonist ivuxolimab in advanced cancers. Method: immunoSEQ multiplex PCR; TCRdb's copy keeps in-frame clones and lacks some. In the table there are roughly 80,000 clones, about 89% of which are singletons. The sequencing here drew on CD4+ or CD8+ T cells sorted from blood, taken in a trial of the OX40 agonist ivuxolimab. The source of these receptors is an adult with an advanced solid tumor such as melanoma, head and neck, liver or kidney cancer. CDR3s include the opening cysteine and the closing phenylalanine or tryptophan. The D gene is left open where the match is weak. Not all rows give a size; the values are once, few, many and, for expanded clones, a class.

V	D	size	J	CDR3	DNA
TRBV7-2	TRBD1	NA	TRBJ1-2	CASSSYTGTGSGRGYTF	TGTGCCAGCAGCTCTTATACCGGGACAGGGTCGGGTCGAGGCTACACCTTC
TRBV10-3	NA	few	TRBJ1-4	CAISQTETEKLFF	TGTGCCATCAGTCAGACAGAGACTGAAAAACTGTTTTTT
TRBV7-9	NA	NA	TRBJ2-7	CASSGSVAEQYF	TGTGCCAGCAGCGGTAGCGTGGCGGAGCAGTACTTC
TRBV29-1	TRBD1	few	TRBJ1-2	CSAWTGQGSYTF	TGCAGCGCCTGGACAGGGCAGGGGAGCTACACCTTC
TRBV2	NA	NA	TRBJ2-2	CASSDGRMEGGELFF	TGTGCCAGCAGTGACGGGCGGATGGAGGGCGGGGAGCTGTTTTTT
TRBV7-9	NA	NA	TRBJ1-2	CASSLLGGQEGYTF	TGTGCCAGCAGCTTATTGGGGGGGCAAGAGGGCTACACCTTC
TRBV5-6	TRBD2	NA	TRBJ2-3	CASSLTSGALTDTQYF	TGTGCCAGCAGCTTGACTAGCGGGGCACTAACAGATACGCAGTATTTT
TRBV2	NA	NA	TRBJ1-1	CASSLMGDLGTEAFF	TGTGCCAGCAGTTTAATGGGGGACCTGGGGACTGAAGCTTTCTTT
TRBV11-2	TRBD1	NA	TRBJ2-7	CASSLMRAGGYYEQYF	TGTGCCAGCAGCTTAATGCGGGCAGGGGGATATTACGAGCAGTACTTC
TRBV2	NA	NA	TRBJ2-1	CASNEFQGLGRRVDEQFF	TGTGCCAGCAACGAATTTCAGGGATTGGGACGTCGGGTGGATGAGCAGTTCTTC
TRBV19	TRBD2	NA	TRBJ2-1	CASNPLAGGKNEQFF	TGTGCCAGTAACCCCCTAGCGGGGGGAAAAAATGAGCAGTTCTTC
TRBV11-2	NA	NA	TRBJ2-1	CASSLVRVDNEQFF	TGTGCCAGCAGCTTAGTCAGGGTCGACAATGAGCAGTTCTTC
TRBV6-5	NA	NA	TRBJ2-4	CASSTPTGNKNIQYF	TGTGCCAGCAGTACCCCCACAGGGAACAAAAACATTCAGTACTTC
TRBV28	NA	NA	TRBJ1-5	CASSFGGSGGNQPQHF	TGTGCCAGCAGTTTTGGGGGGTCCGGCGGCAATCAGCCCCAGCATTTT
TRBV9	TRBD2	few	TRBJ2-1	CASSVLAGGPYEQFF	TGTGCCAGCAGCGTACTAGCGGGAGGGCCGTATGAGCAGTTCTTC
TRBV12-5	NA	NA	TRBJ1-5	CASGGGVGSNQPQHF	TGTGCTAGTGGTGGAGGGGTGGGTTCGAATCAGCCCCAGCATTTT
TRBV18	NA	NA	TRBJ2-7	CASSQLGREQYF	TGTGCCAGCTCGCAGCTCGGTCGGGAGCAGTACTTC
TRBV7-6	NA	NA	TRBJ2-7	CASSLAFNEQYF	TGTGCCAGCAGCTTAGCGTTCAACGAGCAGTACTTC
TRBV5-1	NA	NA	TRBJ2-5	CASRREETQYF	TGCGCCAGCAGGAGGGAAGAGACCCAGTACTTC
TRBV7-2	TRBD2	NA	TRBJ2-2	CASSSSGSGAGELFF	TGTGCCAGCAGCTCCAGCGGGAGCGGTGCCGGGGAGCTGTTTTTT
TRBV7-2	TRBD2	NA	TRBJ2-1	CASSLASGRGWNEQFF	TGTGCCAGCAGCCTAGCTAGCGGGAGGGGATGGAATGAGCAGTTCTTC
TRBV7-9	NA	few	TRBJ2-1	CASSRSNLAAYNEQFF	TGTGCCAGCAGCCGGTCAAATCTCGCGGCCTACAATGAGCAGTTCTTC
TRBV5-1	TRBD2	NA	TRBJ2-2	CASSPRTSGNTGELFF	TGCGCCAGCAGCCCGAGGACTAGCGGAAACACCGGGGAGCTGTTTTTT
TRBV6-5	TRBD1	NA	TRBJ2-7	CASSSSGTGSHEQYF	TGTGCCAGCAGTTCCTCCGGGACAGGGAGTCACGAGCAGTACTTC
TRBV10-3	NA	NA	TRBJ1-1	CAISWGESTEAFF	TGTGCCATCAGTTGGGGGGAAAGCACTGAAGCTTTCTTT
TRBV11-3	NA	NA	TRBJ1-1	CASSFNSPTEAFF	TGTGCCAGCAGCTTTAATAGCCCGACTGAAGCTTTCTTT
TRBV19	TRBD2	NA	TRBJ2-2	CASRRRERGTGELFF	TGTGCCAGTCGTCGGCGGGAGCGTGGCACCGGGGAGCTGTTTTTT
TRBV6-5	TRBD1	NA	TRBJ2-1	CASTRDRAYNEQFF	TGTGCCAGCACTCGGGACAGGGCCTACAATGAGCAGTTCTTC
TRBV7-7	TRBD1	once	TRBJ2-2	CASSPGQGWTGELFF	TGTGCCAGCAGCCCGGGACAGGGTTGGACCGGGGAGCTGTTTTTT
TRBV7-6	TRBD1	NA	TRBJ2-7	CASSLGASVSGGTSSYEQYF	TGTGCCAGCAGCTTAGGTGCTTCAGTTTCAGGGGGAACTAGCTCCTACGAGCAGTACTTC
TRBV18	TRBD1	NA	TRBJ2-5	CASSPGQALGAQYF	TGTGCCAGCTCACCGGGACAGGCACTTGGGGCCCAGTACTTC
TRBV19	NA	NA	TRBJ2-7	CASSPEQAKSSYEQYF	TGTGCCAGTAGTCCAGAGCAGGCAAAGAGCTCCTACGAGCAGTACTTC
TRBV5-1	TRBD1	NA	TRBJ1-2	CASSLDRGIDGYTF	TGCGCCAGCAGCTTGGACAGGGGTATTGATGGCTACACCTTC
TRBV2	TRBD2	once	TRBJ2-5	CASSSWGGSRTETQYF	TGTGCCAGCAGCTCCTGGGGGGGGTCCAGGACAGAGACCCAGTACTTC
TRBV2	NA	NA	TRBJ1-4	CASRPRASSNEKLFF	TGTGCCAGCCGCCCAAGGGCCAGCTCCAATGAAAAACTGTTTTTT
TRBV4-3	TRBD1	NA	TRBJ2-3	CASSRHRGQGSADTQYF	TGCGCCAGCAGCCGCCACCGAGGACAGGGGAGTGCAGATACGCAGTATTTT
TRBV7-9	NA	few	TRBJ2-5	CAGDHQETQYF	TGTGCCGGGGACCATCAAGAGACCCAGTACTTC
TRBV29-1	NA	NA	TRBJ2-1	CSVRPGLTNEQFF	TGCAGCGTTAGACCGGGACTTACGAATGAGCAGTTCTTC
TRBV7-2	NA	NA	TRBJ2-7	CASSASPGTSYEQYF	TGTGCCAGCAGCGCCTCGCCCGGGACGAGCTACGAGCAGTACTTC
TRBV7-2	TRBD1	NA	TRBJ2-7	CASSHEYARDSKNF	TGTGCCAGCAGCCACGAATATGCCCGGGACAGCAAAAACTTC
TRBV6-5	NA	NA	TRBJ2-2	CASTSPPYTGELFF	TGTGCCAGCACCAGTCCCCCGTACACCGGGGAGCTGTTTTTT
TRBV11-3	NA	once	TRBJ2-5	CASSLGGEETQYF	TGTGCCAGCAGCTTAGGAGGGGAAGAGACCCAGTACTTC
TRBV7-9	NA	NA	TRBJ2-5	CASSTGQETQYF	TGTGCCAGCAGTACCGGCCAAGAGACCCAGTACTTC
TRBV6-1	TRBD1	once	TRBJ2-3	CASSDNRGAHSDTQYF	TGTGCCAGCAGTGATAACAGGGGAGCCCATTCAGATACGCAGTATTTT
TRBV6-1	NA	NA	TRBJ2-1	CASSASYNEQFF	TGTGCCAGCAGTGCCTCATACAATGAGCAGTTCTTC
TRBV7-2	NA	once	TRBJ2-3	CASSRDSSTDTQYF	TGTGCCAGCAGCCGGGACTCGAGCACAGATACGCAGTATTTT
TRBV12-5	NA	NA	TRBJ1-3	CASGLNPDIGNTIYF	TGTGCTAGTGGTTTGAACCCCGATATTGGAAACACCATATATTTT
TRBV9	NA	NA	TRBJ2-1	CASSVGPGVEQFF	TGTGCCAGCAGCGTAGGTCCGGGAGTTGAGCAGTTCTTC
TRBV6-6	TRBD2	NA	TRBJ2-1	CASNPGGRGEQFF	TGTGCCAGCAACCCAGGCGGGAGAGGTGAGCAGTTCTTC
TRBV19	NA	few	TRBJ1-3	CASRDSSGNTIYF	TGTGCCAGCCGTGACAGCTCTGGAAACACCATATATTTT
TRBV5-6	NA	few	TRBJ2-3	CASSFRTLDTQYF	TGTGCCAGCAGCTTCCGGACCCTTGATACGCAGTATTTT
TRBV19	TRBD1	NA	TRBJ1-5	CASRVQGARVGQPQHF	TGTGCCAGTAGAGTACAGGGGGCGAGGGTCGGTCAGCCCCAGCATTTT
TRBV5-1	TRBD2	NA	TRBJ2-3	CASSLGFAGEADTQYF	TGCGCCAGCAGCTTGGGCTTTGCGGGAGAGGCAGATACGCAGTATTTT
TRBV15	NA	NA	TRBJ1-2	CATSRGGSNYGYTF	TGTGCCACCAGTAGGGGGGGTTCTAACTATGGCTACACCTTC
TRBV18	NA	NA	TRBJ2-1	CASSPPSRGSYNEQFF	TGTGCCAGCTCACCACCGAGTAGAGGCTCCTACAATGAGCAGTTCTTC